The entry that follows covers one T cell receptor (beta chain) sequence. The target antigen is unknown. Trimming pared 7 bases from V and 2 bases from J, leaving 12 bases between. The CDR3 has 12 amino acids. Germline values: CDR1 GTSNPN, CDR2 SVGIG (reference sequence). Clones were read by immunoSEQ multiplex PCR, and TCRdb kept only the in-frame ones, dropping some. The sample carries about 47,000 clones, more than 75% recorded once. This sample is drawn from a study of vaccination effects on CD4 cells after COVID-19. Study-wide context: Sampling occurred 16 days and one week pre-vaccination in a couple of convalescent patients.

Study conclusions and caveats: Only a few convalescent patients and no early post-infection timepoints featured in the study.

Culture proceeded for about 11 days, and CD4+ T cells were then isolated. At days 3 and 7, half of the medium was exchanged for IL-2 medium. This chain links TRBV30 with TRBJ2-7; weak D call: TRBD1 (6 bases). The input for sequencing was CD4+ T cells from PBMCs cultured without peptide, taken before COVID-19 vaccination. The TCR sequence derives from a human donor who had a prior SARS-CoV-2 infection. This chain's CDR3 is CAYDRPPYEQYF. CDR3 coding DNA: TGTGCCTACGACAGGCCACCCTACGAGCAGTACTTC.